This is a list of T cell receptor beta chains from one sample in a study of blood T cells in healthy people across ages. TCRdb processed the 5' RACE reads anew with MiXCR; each CDR3 protein has one entry. The sample has roughly 1,300,000 distinct CDR3 sequences, around 55% seen once. The sample taken for sequencing was blood. The receptors derive from a man aged 18 to 30 in good health. Each CDR3 is given with its conserved first and last residue. Each record gives: D gene, V gene, clone size, J gene, CDR3 DNA, CDR3 protein. A D gene is named only where the DNA matches it firmly. Not all rows give a size; the values are once, few, many and, for expanded clones, a class.

NA	TRBV20-1	NA	TRBJ2-1	TGCAGTGCTAGAGATCGTCCCTCATACAATGAGCAGTTCTTC	CSARDRPSYNEQFF
TRBD2	TRBV5-1	once	TRBJ2-5	TGCGCCAGCAGCTTGAACGGGGGGCAAGAGACCCAGTACTTC	CASSLNGGQETQYF
TRBD2	TRBV7-6	NA	TRBJ2-7	TGTGCCAGCAGCCTCGGCCTGCGGGGGGCGATTTACGAGCAGTACTTC	CASSLGLRGAIYEQYF
TRBD2	TRBV4-2	NA	TRBJ2-7	TGTGCCAGCAGCCAAGATGAAGCGGGGGTCTACGAGCAGTACTTC	CASSQDEAGVYEQYF
TRBD2	TRBV20-1	few	TRBJ2-5	TGCAGGGAGAAGCCTCAGACTAGCGGGGAGGGGACCCAGTACTTC	CREKPQTSGEGTQYF
TRBD1	TRBV7-6	NA	TRBJ2-1	TGTGCCAGCAGCCCAGAGGACAGGGTGTCGTTCTTC	CASSPEDRVSFF
NA	TRBV20-1	NA	TRBJ1-2	TGCAGTGCTAGAGATCCCGAAAGGACAGCACCATATGGCTACACCTTC	CSARDPERTAPYGYTF
TRBD1	TRBV4-3	NA	TRBJ1-2	TGCGCCAGCAACCAAGATAACAGGGGGAGTGATGGCTACACCTTC	CASNQDNRGSDGYTF
TRBD2	TRBV6-1	once	TRBJ2-7	TGTGCCAGCAGTGTAAGCGGCCGACCAGGGAGCGGGGCCGAGCAGTACTTC	CASSVSGRPGSGAEQYF
TRBD1	TRBV7-9	NA	TRBJ1-1	TGTGCCAGCAGCCAGGGACAGAAGGCTGAAGCTTTCTTT	CASSQGQKAEAFF
TRBD1	TRBV6-5	NA	TRBJ2-7	TGTGCCAGCAGCGGATCCGTGACAGGGGACTCCTACGAGCAGTACTTC	CASSGSVTGDSYEQYF
TRBD1	TRBV7-9	NA	TRBJ1-1	TGTGCCAGCAGCATTACAGGGGGCCTACGGAACACTGAAGCTTTCTTT	CASSITGGLRNTEAFF
NA	TRBV4-1	NA	TRBJ2-1	TGCGCCAGCAGCGAGACTGATTACAATGAGCAGTTCTTC	CASSETDYNEQFF
NA	TRBV27	NA	TRBJ2-1	TGTGCCAGCAGTCCGAGTCCGTGGTCGGGGAGATACAATGAGCAGTTCTTC	CASSPSPWSGRYNEQFF
NA	TRBV20-1	few	TRBJ2-7	TGCAGTGCTAGCGCTTTTTTGGCCTACGAGCAGTACTTC	CSASAFLAYEQYF
NA	TRBV3-1	few	TRBJ1-2	TGTGCCAGCAGCACCACCGGCAGGGATGGCTACACCTTC	CASSTTGRDGYTF
TRBD1	TRBV25-1	NA	TRBJ2-2	TGTGCCGGCAGTGGGACAGATGGCACCGGGGAGCTGTTTTTT	CAGSGTDGTGELFF
NA	TRBV6-5	NA	TRBJ2-5	TGTGCCAGCAGTCAGCGGGCCCCGGAGACCCAGTACTTC	CASSQRAPETQYF
TRBD1	TRBV5-1	few	TRBJ2-3	TGCGCCAGCAGCTTCCTCTGGGACAGATACACAGATACGCAGTATTTT	CASSFLWDRYTDTQYF
NA	TRBV10-3	NA	TRBJ1-5	TGTGCCATCAGTGATGGGGCTGAACAGGGCATCCGCAATCAGCCCCAGCATTTT	CAISDGAEQGIRNQPQHF
NA	TRBV20-1	NA	TRBJ2-7	TGCAGTGCGGGGGACTTCCACTCCTACGAGCAGTACTTC	CSAGDFHSYEQYF
NA	TRBV20-1	few	TRBJ1-6	TGCAGTGCTAGGGTTGACAGGATTTTATCTGGTAATTCACCCCTCCACTTT	CSARVDRILSGNSPLHF
NA	TRBV7-9	NA	TRBJ1-1	TGTGCCAGCTGGGGGGAAACGAACGCTGAAGCTTTCTTT	CASWGETNAEAFF
NA	TRBV2	NA	TRBJ2-3	TGTGCCAGCGATCCAGGGGATACGCAGTATTTT	CASDPGDTQYF
NA	TRBV27	NA	TRBJ2-3	TGTGCCAGCGGTCCGGGTGGGGGATACACAGATACGCAGTATTTT	CASGPGGGYTDTQYF
TRBD1	TRBV27	few	TRBJ2-7	TGTGCCAGCAGTTCGGGACAGGGCGACTCCTACGAGCAGTACTTC	CASSSGQGDSYEQYF
NA	TRBV5-5	NA	TRBJ2-5	TGTGCCAGCAGCTTGCGGGACTTCCAAGAGACCCAGTACTTC	CASSLRDFQETQYF
NA	TRBV5-5	NA	TRBJ2-7	TGTGCCAGCACCTTGGGCAGCCTATACGAGCAGTACTTC	CASTLGSLYEQYF